At least ten counts were recorded for the clone carrying this TCR beta chain. Its antigen remains unidentified. This record belongs to a study of identical twins. Study-wide results and caveats: Researchers caution that invariant MAIT and iNKT cells could partly confound zero-insertion analyses. Weaker excess sharing between twins was seen in beta out-of-frame sequences.

Template switching created a universal primer site, and the cDNA included unique molecular identifiers. TCRdb reprocessed the 5' RACE reads via MiXCR and lists one record per CDR3 protein. The sample includes under 800,000 distinct CDR3 sequences, around 20% of them seen just once. The CDR3 consists of 11 residues. From germline, CDR1 is SQVTM and CDR2 ANQGSEA. The same sample was also used in a study of T cells expressing NK-cell markers. As reported in that work: There were seven HCMV-seropositive donors and one seronegative donor among the eight sequenced.

Sequencing used PBMCs. The chain has TRBV29-1 and TRBJ1-2; D is uncertain. The source is a young woman in good health. The CDR3 DNA is TGCAGAGCAAGGACCCTGGAAGGCTACACCTTC. It translates to CRARTLEGYTF.